This T cell receptor beta chain appears in the sequencing data of a study of T-cell reconstitution after alpha-beta-depleted transplantation in children. A library of TCRbeta sequences, prepared with unique molecular identifiers, was generated. TCRdb ran MiXCR on the PCR reads and lists one entry per CDR3 protein. The sample has hundreds of thousands of distinct CDR3 sequences; about 12% are singletons. With regard to this clonotype: Antigen: not known.

Findings and caveats of the study: T-cell counts and diversity were attributed mostly to newly produced T cells one year after transplant. Expanded graft clones, several hundred of them, were reportedly the source of alpha-beta T cells about two months after transplant. The origin of high day-60 TCRbeta diversity in some patients lay in surviving recipient T cells and thymic progenitors.

Sequenced material: PBMCs, taken before TCRalphabeta/CD19-depleted stem cell transplant. This receptor was obtained from a girl aged 2-10 years with congenital amegakaryocytic thrombocytopenia, due to receive a stem cell transplant.

DNA of the CDR3: TGTGCCAGCAGTCCCTACAGTGGGAGCGGGAGGAAAGAGACCCAGTACTTC. It translates to CASSPYSGSGRKETQYF. The chain combines TRBV28 with TRBJ2-5, with 9 positions matching TRBD2. Germline values: CDR1 MDHEN, CDR2 SYDVKM. V shed 5 bases, J shed 3 bases, and the junction held 13 bases outside the gene matches. The CDR3 loop spans 17 amino acids.